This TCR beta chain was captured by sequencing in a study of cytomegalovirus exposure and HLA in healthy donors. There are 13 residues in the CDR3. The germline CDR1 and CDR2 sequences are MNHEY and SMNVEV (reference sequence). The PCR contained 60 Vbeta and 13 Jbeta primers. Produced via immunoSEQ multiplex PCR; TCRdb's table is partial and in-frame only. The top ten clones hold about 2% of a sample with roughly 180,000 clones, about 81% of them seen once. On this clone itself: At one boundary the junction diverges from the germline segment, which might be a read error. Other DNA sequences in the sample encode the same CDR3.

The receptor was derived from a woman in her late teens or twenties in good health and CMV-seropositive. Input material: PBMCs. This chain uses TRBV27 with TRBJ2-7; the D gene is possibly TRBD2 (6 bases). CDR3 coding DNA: TGTGCCAGCAGTTTAACGGAGGACTACGAGCAGTACTTT. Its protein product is CASSLTEDYEQYF.